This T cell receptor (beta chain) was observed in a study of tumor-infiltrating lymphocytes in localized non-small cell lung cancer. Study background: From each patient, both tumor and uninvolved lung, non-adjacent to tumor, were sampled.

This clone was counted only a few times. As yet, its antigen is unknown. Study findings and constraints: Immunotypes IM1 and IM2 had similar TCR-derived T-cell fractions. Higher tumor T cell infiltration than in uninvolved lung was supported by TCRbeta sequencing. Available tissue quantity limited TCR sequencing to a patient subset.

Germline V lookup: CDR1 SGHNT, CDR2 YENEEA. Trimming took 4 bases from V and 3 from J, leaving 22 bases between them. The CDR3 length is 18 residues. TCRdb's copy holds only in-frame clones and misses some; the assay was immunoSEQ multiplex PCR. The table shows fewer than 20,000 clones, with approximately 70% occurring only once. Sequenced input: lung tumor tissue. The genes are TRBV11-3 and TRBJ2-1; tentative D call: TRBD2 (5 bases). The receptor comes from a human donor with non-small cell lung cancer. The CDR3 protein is CASSSLIAREFYYNEQFF. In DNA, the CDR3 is TGTGCCAGCAGCTCCCTTATAGCGAGAGAATTTTACTACAATGAGCAGTTCTTC.